This T cell receptor (beta chain) was sequenced for a study of blood T cell repertoires in COVID-19. Looking at the study overall: Samples taken during acute and convalescent COVID-19 were collected in the United States, Italy and Spain. Nucleic acid was either cDNA or gDNA, and it came from T cells, B-cell-depleted T cells, or PBMCs.

Germline V gene data show CDR1 as SNHLY and CDR2 as FYNNEI. The CDR3 is 13 residues long. The V and J ends lost 1 base and 10 bases respectively, with 14 bases between them. Original processing methods: The authors estimated nucleated cell counts from reference gene primer amplification. The table came from immunoSEQ multiplex PCR; TCRdb's copy has only in-frame clones and leaves some out. That table gives V, J and clone size, and the DNA gave D and trimming. The data show approximately 260,000 clones, 65% to 90% seen once. The source is a woman older than 75 with active or convalescent COVID-19. The sample taken for sequencing was peripheral blood. The V and J genes are TRBV2 and TRBJ2-7, with D perhaps matching TRBD2 (6 bases). The CDR3 spells CASSEGSRGSQYF. The CDR3 DNA reads as TGTGCCAGCAGTGAAGGGAGTCGGGGGAGTCAGTACTTC.